These 32 T cell receptor beta chains originate from one sample sequenced in a study of cytomegalovirus exposure and HLA in healthy donors. The table came from immunoSEQ multiplex PCR; TCRdb's copy has only in-frame clones and leaves some out. This table holds roughly 130,000 clones, just under 90% found once. The specimen was PBMCs. The receptor set was obtained from a man in his thirties or forties in good health and CMV-seronegative.

This chain links TRBV6-1 with TRBJ1-4, with D tentatively TRBD1 (5 bases). V was shortened by 2 bases and J by 5 bases, with 12 bases between the two germline ends. This CDR3 contains 15 residues. The germline gives CDR1 MNHNS, CDR2 SASEGT. CDR3 coding DNA: TGTGCCAGCAGTGAACGGGGGTTTAGGAATGAAAAACTGTTTTTT. As protein: CASSERGFRNEKLFF.

The chain carries TRBV5-6 and TRBJ2-4; D ambiguous. V was shortened by 0 bases and J by 10 bases, with 11 bases between the two germline ends. The germline V gene has CDR1 SGHDT and CDR2 YYEEEE. This CDR3 has 13 residues. CDR3 in DNA: TGTGCCAGCAGCTTGGGGGCCCATGGGATTCAGTACTTC. Encoded protein: CASSLGAHGIQYF.

The chain couples TRBV9 to TRBJ1-1; D ambiguous. Between the trimmed V and J ends, which lost 2 bases and 1 base, there was a span of 9 bases. Germline lookup yields CDR1 SGDLS and CDR2 YYNGEE. The CDR3 length is 14 residues. DNA for the CDR3: TGTGCCAGCAGCGTCGCAACTTGGAACACTGAAGCTTTCTTT. Protein sequence: CASSVATWNTEAFF. Based on the CDR3 plus reference TRBV9 and TRBJ1-1, the full variable domain is DSGVTQTPKHLITATGQRVTLRCSPRSGDLSVYWYQQSLDQGLQFLIQYYNGEERAKGNILERFSAQQFPDLHSELNLSSLELGDSALYFCASSVATWNTEAFFGQGTRLTVV.

The V call is TRBV10-3, the J call TRBJ2-5; D gene uncertain. The germline V and J ends were trimmed by 7 bases and 2 bases, with 11 bases remaining between them. Germline lookup yields CDR1 ENHRY and CDR2 SYGVKD. This CDR3 contains 13 residues. The CDR3 bases are TGTGCCATCAACGGTCGCCTACAAGAGACCCAGTACTTC. This translates into CAINGRLQETQYF.

J is TRBJ2-7 and V is TRBV11-2; D not resolved. The germline V gene has CDR1 SGHAT and CDR2 FQNNGV. CDR3 length: 13 residues. Trimming took off 0 bases at V and 6 bases at J, with 9 bases between the two ends. The CDR3 sequence is CASSLDSTAEQYF. The CDR3 DNA reads TGTGCCAGCAGCTTAGATTCAACAGCCGAGCAGTACTTC.

The V and J genes are TRBV5-1 and TRBJ2-7, with D possibly TRBD1 on 6 matching bases. V was clipped by 0 bases and J by 11 bases, with 9 bases between them. CDR3 size: 11 residues. Germline CDR1 SGHRS, CDR2 YFSETQ. CDR3 residues: CASSLGTEKYF. The CDR3 DNA sequence: TGCGCCAGCAGCTTGGGGACAGAGAAGTACTTC.

This chain links TRBV4-1 with TRBJ1-3; tentative D call: TRBD1 (5 bases). This CDR3 spans 17 amino acids. The V end was cut by 2 bases, the J end by 4 bases, with 18 bases between. Germline values: CDR1 MGHRA, CDR2 YSYEKL. DNA of the CDR3: TGCGCCAGCAGCCAACCCCTCCGGGGGAATAGAGGAAACACCATATATTTT. It translates to CASSQPLRGNRGNTIYF.

J is TRBJ2-7 and V is TRBV12-5; maybe TRBD2 (6 bases). Trimming shortened V by 0 bases and J by 4 bases, and 13 bases separated the two germline ends. CDR3 length equals 15 residues. CDR1 and CDR2 from the germline V gene are LGHNT and FRNRAP. CDR3 in amino acids: CASGLVAGPLYEQYF. The CDR3 nucleotides read TGTGCTAGTGGTTTGGTAGCGGGTCCCCTGTACGAGCAGTACTTC.

The rearrangement joins TRBV5-5 to TRBJ2-3, with a tentative D call TRBD2 (6 bases). Germline values: CDR1 SGHKS, CDR2 YYEKEE (reference sequence). The CDR3 is 16 amino acids. Between the trimmed V and J ends, which lost 2 bases and 2 bases, there was a span of 15 bases. CDR3 sequence reads: CASSFKGTSTTDTQYF. The DNA of the CDR3 is TGTGCCAGCAGCTTCAAGGGGACTTCGACCACAGATACGCAGTATTTT. The full variable domain, its missing parts supplied by reference TRBV5-5 and TRBJ2-3, is DAGVTQSPTHLIKTRGQQVTLRCSPISGHKSVSWYQQVLGQGPQFIFQYYEKEERGRGNFPDRFSARQFPNYSSELNVNALLLGDSALYLCASSFKGTSTTDTQYFGPGTRLTVL.

The chain employs TRBV7-2 and TRBJ2-2, with D possibly being TRBD2 (6 bases). This CDR3 has 16 residues. Trimming removed 5 bases from V and 1 base from J, with 14 bases in between. Germline V lookup: CDR1 SGHTA, CDR2 FQGNSA. The chain's CDR3 is CASSPPGGENTGELFF. The DNA of the CDR3 is TGTGCCAGCAGCCCCCCCGGAGGGGAGAACACCGGGGAGCTGTTTTTT. The full variable domain, in which reference TRBV7-2 and TRBJ2-2 provide the parts outside the CDR3, is GAGVSQSPSNKVTEKGKDVELRCDPISGHTALYWYRQSLGQGLEFLIYFQGNSAPDKSGLPSDRFSAERTGGSVSTLTIQRTQQEDSAVYLCASSPPGGENTGELFFGEGSRLTVL.

This clone was recorded once. The rearrangement uses TRBV28 and TRBJ1-2; TRBD1 agrees at 8 bases. Germline CDR1 MDHEN, CDR2 SYDVKM. J was trimmed by 8 bases and V by 2 bases; bases with no gene match: 4. This CDR3 is 13 amino acids long. The CDR3 DNA reads TGTGCCAGCAGTTTACAGGGGGCGGGCGGCTACACCTTC. Amino acid sequence: CASSLQGAGGYTF.

The V call is TRBV27, the J call TRBJ1-6, with 9 bases that match TRBD1. Germline-derived CDR1 and CDR2 are MNHEY and SMNVEV (reference sequence). V lost 6 bases and J lost 10; bases outside the gene matches: 7. This CDR3 spans 14 amino acids. The CDR3 is CASSFGTGRSPLHF. For the CDR3, the DNA is TGTGCCAGCAGCTTCGGGACAGGGAGATCACCCCTCCACTTT.

The rearrangement uses TRBV7-6 and TRBJ1-6; 8 bases line up with TRBD1. The ends lost 5 bases at V and 7 bases at J; junction bases unmatched: 7. CDR3 length equals 15 residues. Germline V gene sequence: CDR1 SGHVS, CDR2 FNYEAQ. Here the CDR3 DNA reads TGTGCCAGCAGCCCAGGGACAGGACTGAATTCACCCCTCCACTTT. Translation: CASSPGTGLNSPLHF.

V usage is TRBV5-4 and J usage is TRBJ1-2; 7 bases agree with TRBD1. The germline V gene has CDR1 SGHNT and CDR2 YYREEE (reference sequence). V shed 4 bases and J 5 bases; nucleotides not matched to a gene: 8. The length of the CDR3 is 14 residues. The CDR3 nucleotides are TGTGCCAGCAGCCCTAGACAGGGTGGTTATGGCTACACCTTC. This encodes CASSPRQGGYGYTF.

The V and J genes are TRBV28 and TRBJ1-2; D not resolved. Germline CDR1 MDHEN, CDR2 SYDVKM. The CDR3 length is 16 residues. The V end was cut by 5 bases, the J end by 7 bases, with 23 bases between. Written as DNA, the CDR3 is TGTGCCAGCAGTCCACTAACGGAGGTAGCGCGGGTTGGCTACACCTTC. Encoded protein: CASSPLTEVARVGYTF.

The chain is built from TRBV28 and TRBJ1-5, with a weak D call TRBD1 (6 bases). Germline values: CDR1 MDHEN, CDR2 SYDVKM. This CDR3 has 14 amino acids. V dropped 4 bases and J dropped 6 bases, with 13 bases sitting between them. The DNA of the CDR3 is TGTGCCAGCAGTTCCCCCAGGGACATTCAGCCCCAGCATTTT. Translated: CASSSPRDIQPQHF.

In its sample, this clone was seen once. The V and J genes are TRBV27 and TRBJ2-1; D gene unclear. Germline V gives CDR1 MNHEY, CDR2 SMNVEV (reference sequence). The V gene lost 0 bases and the J gene lost 3 bases, with 15 bases spanning the gap. The CDR3 sequence is 17 residues long. The CDR3 sequence is CASSLSSSVTFYNEQFF. Here the CDR3 DNA reads TGTGCCAGCAGTTTATCGTCCTCGGTAACGTTCTACAATGAGCAGTTCTTC.

V gene TRBV4-1 combines with J gene TRBJ2-3; 15 bases fit TRBD2. Germline CDR1 MGHRA, CDR2 YSYEKL. V shed 3 bases and J 8 bases; nucleotides not matched to a gene: 9. The CDR3 runs to 17 residues. The CDR3 sequence is CASSHEGTSGGRGTQYF. The CDR3 bases are TGCGCCAGCAGCCACGAAGGGACTAGCGGGGGGAGGGGTACGCAGTATTTT.

The rearrangement joins TRBV5-1 to TRBJ2-5; 7 bases align to TRBD2. V lost 2 bases, J lost 4 bases, and 8 bases stayed unmatched. CDR3 length: 15 amino acids. Germline values: CDR1 SGHRS, CDR2 YFSETQ. In DNA, the CDR3 is TGCGCCAGCAGCTTTTCCCGCGGGGGTGGAGAGACCCAGTACTTC. Encoded protein: CASSFSRGGGETQYF.

The chain combines TRBV7-2 with TRBJ2-7; D is perhaps TRBD2 (6 bases). Trimming stripped 5 bases from V and 2 bases from J, with 10 bases between. The CDR3 length is 13 residues. CDR1 is SGHTA and CDR2 is FQGNSA in the germline V gene. The CDR3 bases are TGTGCCAGCAGCCCCGGGGGAGCCTACGAGCAGTACTTC. Translation gives CASSPGGAYEQYF.

This clone was seen a few times. The chain employs TRBV9 and TRBJ1-6; 7 bases fit TRBD1. Germline loops: CDR1 SGDLS, CDR2 YYNGEE. Trimming cost V 3 bases and J 14 bases; bases outside gene matches: 8. The CDR3 extends over 13 amino acids. The CDR3 is CASSAGQPGALHF. The CDR3, as DNA: TGTGCCAGCAGCGCGGGACAGCCTGGGGCCCTCCACTTT.

The rearrangement links TRBV9 to TRBJ2-7, with TRBD1 identical over 9 bases. V lost 7 bases and J lost 6; bases outside the gene matches: 8. CDR3 length: 13 amino acids. Germline CDR1 is SGDLS and CDR2 is YYNGEE. The CDR3 is CASGRTGASEQYF. The CDR3 DNA is TGTGCCAGCGGTCGGACAGGGGCAAGCGAGCAGTACTTC.

This clone appeared a few times. This chain joins TRBV2 and TRBJ2-5, with D possibly TRBD2 on 5 matching bases. V dropped 8 bases and J dropped 6 bases, with 16 bases sitting between them. Germline V gives CDR1 SNHLY, CDR2 FYNNEI. This CDR3 comprises 13 residues. The CDR3 sequence: CASLSLRVQTQYF. CDR3 sequence (DNA): TGTGCCAGCCTGTCGCTGCGGGTGCAGACCCAGTACTTC.

V is TRBV18 and J is TRBJ1-1, with D uncertain. The length of the CDR3 is 15 residues. The germline V and J ends were trimmed by 6 bases and 0 bases, with 14 bases remaining between them. Germline CDR1 KGHSH, CDR2 LQKENI. The CDR3 sequence is CASSPPGNMNTEAFF. In DNA, the CDR3 is TGTGCCAGCTCCCCGCCAGGAAACATGAACACTGAAGCTTTCTTT.

This chain connects TRBV7-2 to TRBJ1-1; D gene unclear. The V end was cut by 5 bases, the J end by 5 bases, with 21 bases between. The length of the CDR3 is 16 residues. Germline lookup yields CDR1 SGHTA and CDR2 FQGNSA. The CDR3 loop reads CASSPTEGPGETEAFF. CDR3 DNA: TGTGCCAGCAGCCCCACCGAGGGTCCAGGAGAGACTGAAGCTTTCTTT.

The chain couples TRBV11-3 to TRBJ1-4; D gene ambiguous. Germline V lookup: CDR1 SGHNT, CDR2 YENEEA. Trimming took 5 bases from V and 3 from J, leaving 7 bases between them. The CDR3 contains 13 residues. DNA for the CDR3: TGTGCCAGCAGCCTCTTTCCTAATGAAAAACTGTTTTTT. As protein: CASSLFPNEKLFF.

The rearrangement joins TRBV7-2 to TRBJ2-7; possible D gene TRBD1, 5 bases. This CDR3 has 13 amino acids. Germline V gives CDR1 SGHTA, CDR2 FQGNSA. The ends were cut back, 5 bases at V and 0 bases at J, with 8 bases in the middle. The CDR3 protein is CASSKQDSYEQYF. CDR3 DNA: TGTGCCAGCAGCAAACAGGACTCCTACGAGCAGTACTTC. The full variable domain, with the rest looked up from reference TRBV7-2 and TRBJ2-7, is GAGVSQSPSNKVTEKGKDVELRCDPISGHTALYWYRQSLGQGLEFLIYFQGNSAPDKSGLPSDRFSAERTGGSVSTLTIQRTQQEDSAVYLCASSKQDSYEQYFGPGTRLTVT.

The chain links TRBV7-9 to TRBJ2-7, with TRBD2 identical over 10 bases. The V gene's germline CDR1 is SEHNR and CDR2 FQNEAQ (reference sequence). This CDR3 is built from 15 residues. The J segment lost 0 bases and the V segment lost 5 bases, leaving 4 bases of the junction unmatched. CDR3: CASSVSGGSSYEQYF. The CDR3 DNA sequence: TGTGCCAGCAGCGTTAGCGGGGGGTCCTCCTACGAGCAGTACTTC.

The V call is TRBV4-3, the J call TRBJ2-3; tentatively, D is TRBD1 (5 bases). V was trimmed by 1 base and J by 5 bases, leaving 10 bases between them. The CDR3 consists of 14 residues. Per the germline V gene, CDR1 is LGHNA and CDR2 is YSLEER. CDR3 loop: CASSQVRAGDTQYF. Written as DNA, the CDR3 is TGCGCCAGCAGCCAAGTCAGGGCTGGAGATACGCAGTATTTT.

The chain is built from TRBV11-2 and TRBJ1-1; D call uncertain. This CDR3 is built from 15 residues. The ends were cut back, 5 bases at V and 5 bases at J, with 18 bases in the middle. CDR1 is SGHAT, CDR2 FQNNGV, per germline. CDR3: CASSPGVSVWTEAFF. The CDR3 bases are TGTGCCAGCAGCCCCGGGGTGTCGGTTTGGACTGAAGCTTTCTTT.

This clone was found once. The chain employs TRBV4-1 and TRBJ2-5; 8 nucleotides align to TRBD2. Looked up from germline, CDR1 is MGHRA and CDR2 is YSYEKL. The CDR3 runs 16 residues. The V segment lost 1 base and the J segment 4 bases; nucleotides outside the gene matches: 8. This CDR3 reads CASSQGSGGAGETQYF. CDR3 DNA sequence: TGCGCCAGCAGCCAAGGATCCGGGGGGGCGGGAGAGACCCAGTACTTC.

This clone showed up just a few times. V usage is TRBV19 and J usage is TRBJ1-1; perhaps TRBD1 as D (6 bases). Germline V gives CDR1 LNHDA, CDR2 SQIVND (reference sequence). This CDR3 has 13 amino acids. V gave up 2 bases and J gave up 4 bases, with 8 bases separating them. The CDR3 nucleotides read TGTGCCAGTAGTATAAGGGGGGGCACTGAAGCTTTCTTT. It specifies CASSIRGGTEAFF.